This note documents a single T cell receptor (beta chain) sequence. A second PCR of roughly 7 to 11 cycles used a sample-barcoded 5' primer and a J-beta primer mix. TCRdb re-called the 5' RACE reads through MiXCR, storing one row per CDR3 protein. Of about a million distinct CDR3 sequences listed, 40% to 60% are singletons. This sample was included in a study of blood T cells in healthy people across ages. The CDR3 contains 14 residues. V was cut by 3 bases and J by 2 bases, with 12 bases left in between. The germline gives CDR1 DFQATT, CDR2 SNEGSKA (reference sequence). This clonotype originated in a man aged 25-45 years in good health. The sequencing input was blood. The chain couples TRBV20-1 to TRBJ2-3; D not resolved. CDR3 in DNA: TGCAGTGCTAGCTCTAGTGAGATCACAGATACGCAGTATTTT. It codes for CSASSSEITDTQYF.